A single sample is the source of the 8 T cell receptor beta chains below, sequenced in a study of T cell responses to AZD1222 COVID-19 vaccine. Data came from immunoSEQ multiplex PCR; TCRdb stores just in-frame clones and leaves some out. The top ten clones hold about 7.5% of a sample with 140,000 or so clones, roughly nine tenths of them seen once. Sequencing used peripheral blood, obtained 28 days after the second dose of the MenACWY control vaccine. Receptors were obtained from an adult who received the MenACWY meningococcal vaccine as a control.

This rearrangement joins TRBV7-8 to TRBJ2-3; 14 positions agree with TRBD2. This CDR3 has 20 residues. CDR1 and CDR2 from the germline V gene are SGHVS and FQNEAQ. Germline trimming cut 6 bases from V and 7 bases from J; bases unmatched to any gene: 21. The CDR3 sequence is CASRPIAGSGLAGGWNTQYF. In DNA, the CDR3 is TGTGCCAGCAGACCGATTGCGGGTTCCGGACTAGCGGGGGGCTGGAATACGCAGTATTTT.

The chain joins TRBV11-3 to TRBJ1-1, with no clear D. With 3 bases removed from V and 3 bases from J, the gap between germline ends came to 8 bases. Germline CDR1 reads SGHNT; CDR2 reads YENEEA. The CDR3 covers 13 residues. The CDR3, as DNA: TGTGCCAGCAGCTTCGGAAAGGACACTGAAGCTTTCTTT. Translation: CASSFGKDTEAFF.

V and J are TRBV25-1 and TRBJ1-1; TRBD1 matches 8 bases. V shed 4 bases, J shed 6 bases, and the junction held 7 bases outside the gene matches. The CDR3 sequence is 14 residues long. Per the germline V gene, CDR1 is MGHDK and CDR2 is SYGVNS. CDR3 protein: CASSATGVNSEAFF. The CDR3, as DNA: TGTGCCAGCAGTGCGACAGGGGTTAATTCTGAAGCTTTCTTT. The complete variable domain, with remaining parts taken from reference TRBV25-1 and TRBJ1-1, reads EADIYQTPRYLVIGTGKKITLECSQTMGHDKMYWYQQDPGMELHLIHYSYGVNSTEKGDLSSESTVSRIRTEHFPLTLESARPSHTSQYLCASSATGVNSEAFFGQGTRLTVV.

This clone came up a few times. CDR3 protein: CASSKEGSNEKLFF. CDR3 nucleotide sequence: TGTGCCAGCAGCAAAGAAGGGTCTAATGAAAAACTGTTTTTT. This chain links TRBV21-1 with TRBJ1-4. TRBV21-1 is a pseudogene locus. The CDR3 consists of 14 residues.

The rearrangement joins TRBV29-1 to TRBJ1-1; D gene ambiguous. CDR3 length: 13 residues. Germline-derived CDR1 and CDR2 are SQVTM and ANQGSEA. V lost 4 bases to trimming and J lost 1 base, with 10 bases between them. The CDR3 sequence is CSVATRSNTEAFF. The DNA for the CDR3 is TGCAGCGTTGCAACCAGGTCGAACACTGAAGCTTTCTTT.

The J gene is TRBJ1-2, the V gene TRBV19; 7 nucleotides match TRBD1. The V gene's germline CDR1 is LNHDA and CDR2 SQIVND (reference sequence). With V trimmed by 7 bases and J by 4 bases, 9 bases remained unmatched. The CDR3 has 14 residues. The CDR3 DNA reads TGTGCCAGTACAACCCCGGACAGGAGCTATGGCTACACCTTC. Translated: CASTTPDRSYGYTF.

The chain uses TRBV5-5 and TRBJ2-2; 7 positions match TRBD2. The V gene end was trimmed by 5 bases and the J gene end by 1 base; junction bases not matched to a gene: 5. The CDR3 loop spans 15 amino acids. Germline CDR1 SGHKS, CDR2 YYEKEE (reference sequence). The CDR3 loop is CASRPGLVNTGELFF. The CDR3 bases are TGTGCCAGCAGGCCTGGACTAGTGAACACCGGGGAGCTGTTTTTT. Based on the CDR3 plus reference TRBV5-5 and TRBJ2-2, the full variable domain is DAGVTQSPTHLIKTRGQQVTLRCSPISGHKSVSWYQQVLGQGPQFIFQYYEKEERGRGNFPDRFSARQFPNYSSELNVNALLLGDSALYLCASRPGLVNTGELFFGEGSRLTVL.

The J gene is TRBJ1-2, the V gene TRBV5-1; D remains ambiguous. The CDR3 runs 13 residues. Looked up from germline, CDR1 is SGHRS and CDR2 is YFSETQ. V was pared by 2 bases and J by 8 bases, with 13 bases between. DNA for the CDR3: TGCGCCAGCAGCTTACCGGAGGGATCGGGCTACACCTTC. Translating gives CASSLPEGSGYTF.